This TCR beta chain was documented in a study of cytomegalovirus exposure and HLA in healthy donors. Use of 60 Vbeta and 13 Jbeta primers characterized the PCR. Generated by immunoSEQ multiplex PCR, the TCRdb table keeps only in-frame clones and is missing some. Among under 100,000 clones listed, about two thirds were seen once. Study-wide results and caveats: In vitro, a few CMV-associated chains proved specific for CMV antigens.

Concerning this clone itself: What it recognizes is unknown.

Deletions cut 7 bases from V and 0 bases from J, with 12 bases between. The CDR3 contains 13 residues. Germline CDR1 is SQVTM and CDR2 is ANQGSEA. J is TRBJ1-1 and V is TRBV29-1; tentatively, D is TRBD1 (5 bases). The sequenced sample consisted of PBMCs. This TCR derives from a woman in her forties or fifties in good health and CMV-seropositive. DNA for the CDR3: TGCAGCGAGCACAGGTCATTGAACACTGAAGCTTTCTTT. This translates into CSEHRSLNTEAFF.